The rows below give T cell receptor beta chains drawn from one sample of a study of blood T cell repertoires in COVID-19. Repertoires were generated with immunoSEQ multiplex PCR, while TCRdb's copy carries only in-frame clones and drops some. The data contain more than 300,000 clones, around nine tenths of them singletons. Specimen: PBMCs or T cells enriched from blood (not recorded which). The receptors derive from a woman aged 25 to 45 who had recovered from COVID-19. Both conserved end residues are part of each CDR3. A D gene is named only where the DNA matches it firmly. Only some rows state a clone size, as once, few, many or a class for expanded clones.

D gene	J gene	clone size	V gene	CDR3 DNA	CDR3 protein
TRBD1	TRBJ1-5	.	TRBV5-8	TGTGCCAGCAGCCGGGGACAGGGTTGGGATCAGCCCCAGCATTTT	CASSRGQGWDQPQHF
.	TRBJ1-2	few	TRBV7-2	TGTGCCAGCAGCTTAGCAACAGGGCCCTATGGCTACACCTTC	CASSLATGPYGYTF
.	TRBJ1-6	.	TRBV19	TGTGCCAGTAGTTGGGGCAATTCACCCCTCCACTTT	CASSWGNSPLHF
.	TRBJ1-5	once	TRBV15	TGTGCCACCAGCCGGGGGGGGAGTCAGCCCCAGCATTTT	CATSRGGSQPQHF
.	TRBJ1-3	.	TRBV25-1	TGTGCCAGCAGTGGGGGCAGGAGATACTCTGGAAACACCATATATTTT	CASSGGRRYSGNTIYF
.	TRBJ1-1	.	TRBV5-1	TGCGCCAGCAGCTTGGCCGCAGGGGTCGGCACTGAAGCTTTCTTT	CASSLAAGVGTEAFF
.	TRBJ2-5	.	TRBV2	TGTGCCAGCAGGGAGAGGGTGGTTGGACTGGAGACCCAGTACTTC	CASRERVVGLETQYF
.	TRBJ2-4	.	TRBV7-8	TGTGCCAGCAGCTCCATGGAGGTGCTGGCCAAAAACATTCAGTACTTC	CASSSMEVLAKNIQYF
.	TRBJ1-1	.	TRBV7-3	TGTGCCAGCCTAAGAGCGGAGGGCACTGAAGCTTTCTTT	CASLRAEGTEAFF
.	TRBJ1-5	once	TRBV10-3	TGTGCCATCAGTGAGGCCGGAGGCAATCAGCCCCAGCATTTT	CAISEAGGNQPQHF
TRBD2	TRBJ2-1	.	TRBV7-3	TGTGCCAGCAGCTTAAAGCGGGGGGGCTCTGAGCAGTTCTTC	CASSLKRGGSEQFF
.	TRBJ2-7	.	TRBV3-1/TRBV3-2	TGTGCCAGCAGTTGGTCGGCGGGGGCTGGCCACGAGCAGTACTTC	CASSWSAGAGHEQYF
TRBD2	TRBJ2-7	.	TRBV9	TGTGCCAGCAGCGTGGGACTAGCGGGGGGGATTCAGTACGAGCAGTACTTC	CASSVGLAGGIQYEQYF
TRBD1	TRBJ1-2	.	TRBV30	TGTGCCTGGAGTACAGGCCAGGGGGGCTATGGCTACACCTTC	CAWSTGQGGYGYTF
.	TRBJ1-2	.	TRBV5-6	TGTGCCAGCAGCTTGTGGGGAGGCGGCTACACCTTC	CASSLWGGGYTF
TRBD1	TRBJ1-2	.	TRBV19	TGTGCCAGTAGTAGGGACAGGGGGCCCTTAGGCTACACCTTC	CASSRDRGPLGYTF
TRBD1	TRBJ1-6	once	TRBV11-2	TGTGCCAGCAGCTTTCCGGCAGGGGGCGCAGATTCACCCCTCCACTTT	CASSFPAGGADSPLHF
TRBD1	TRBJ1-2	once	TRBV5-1	TGCGCCAGCAGCAGCGGACAGGGGGCTTATTATGGCTACACCTTC	CASSSGQGAYYGYTF
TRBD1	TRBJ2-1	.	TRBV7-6	TGTGCCAGCAGCTCGGGGACAGGGGGCAACCCCTACAATGAGCAGTTCTTC	CASSSGTGGNPYNEQFF
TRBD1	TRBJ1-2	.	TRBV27	TGTGCCAGCAGCTCCCGGGACAGGGGCCAACCTAACTATGGCTACACCTTC	CASSSRDRGQPNYGYTF
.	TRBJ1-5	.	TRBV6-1	TGTGCCAGCAGTGATTATGGGGCAGGGGTCAATCAGCCCCAGCATTTT	CASSDYGAGVNQPQHF
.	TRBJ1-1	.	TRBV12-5	TGTGCTAGTGGGGATGAGGTGAACACTGAAGCTTTCTTT	CASGDEVNTEAFF
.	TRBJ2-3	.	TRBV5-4	TGTGCCAGCAGCTTGGCCGGAGGACTTGGCACAGATACGCAGTATTTT	CASSLAGGLGTDTQYF
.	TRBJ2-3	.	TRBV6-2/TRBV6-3	TGTGCCAGCAGCCCCGGGGGGCCCTTAGATACGCAGTATTTT	CASSPGGPLDTQYF
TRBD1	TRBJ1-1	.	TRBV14	TGTGCCAGCAGCCAAGGAAGGGGGCGGTCTTCCATGAACACTGAAGCTTTCTTT	CASSQGRGRSSMNTEAFF
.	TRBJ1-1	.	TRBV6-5	TGTGCCACCAGATTTTGGGGGAGGGACACTGAAGCTTTCTTT	CATRFWGRDTEAFF